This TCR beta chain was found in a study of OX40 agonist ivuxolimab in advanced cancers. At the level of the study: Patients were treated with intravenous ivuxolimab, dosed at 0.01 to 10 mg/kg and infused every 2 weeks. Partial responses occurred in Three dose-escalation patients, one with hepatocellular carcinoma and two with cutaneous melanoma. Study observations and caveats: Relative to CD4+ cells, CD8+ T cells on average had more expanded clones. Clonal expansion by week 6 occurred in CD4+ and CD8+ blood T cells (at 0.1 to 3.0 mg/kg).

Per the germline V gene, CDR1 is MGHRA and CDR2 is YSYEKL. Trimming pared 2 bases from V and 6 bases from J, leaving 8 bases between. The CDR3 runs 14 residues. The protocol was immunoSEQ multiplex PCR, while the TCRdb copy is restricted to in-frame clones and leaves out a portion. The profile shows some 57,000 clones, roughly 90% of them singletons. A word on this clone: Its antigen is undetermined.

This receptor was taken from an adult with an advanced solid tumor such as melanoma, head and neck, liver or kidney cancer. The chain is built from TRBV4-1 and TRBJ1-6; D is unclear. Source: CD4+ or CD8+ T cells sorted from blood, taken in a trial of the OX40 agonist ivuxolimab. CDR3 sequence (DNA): TGCGCCAGCAGCCAAACCGGCAGTAATTCACCCCTCCACTTT. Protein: CASSQTGSNSPLHF.